This TCR beta chain was sequenced for a study of CD8 T cells in Susac syndrome. There are 14 residues in the CDR3. Germline CDR1 and CDR2: MDHEN and SYDVKM. With 6 bases removed from V and 7 bases from J, the gap between germline ends came to 19 bases. Random hexamers primed reverse transcription of about 0.5 to 1 ug RNA. TCRdb reprocessed the immunoSEQ multiplex PCR reads with MiXCR, giving one entry per CDR3 protein. The table includes roughly 150,000 distinct CDR3 sequences, about 95% detected once. The sequencing sample was made of CD4+ T cells from PBMCs. The V and J genes are TRBV28 and TRBJ2-7, with D possibly being TRBD1 (5 bases). This clonotype originated in a human donor with Susac syndrome. The CDR3 protein is CASRIHGQGKEQYF. The CDR3 DNA is TGTGCCAGCAGAATCCACGGGCAGGGTAAGGAGCAGTACTTC.